Shown below are 26 T cell receptor beta chains from a single sample sequenced in a study of blood T cell repertoires in COVID-19. TCRdb's table, derived via immunoSEQ multiplex PCR, lists solely in-frame clones and lacks some. The data show more than 10,000 clones, roughly 93% seen once. Source material: peripheral blood. Every receptor here comes from a human donor in a cohort sampled during active COVID-19.

The rearrangement uses TRBV5-4 and TRBJ2-1; 8 bases align to TRBD2. V shed 4 bases, J shed 7 bases, and the junction held 19 bases outside the gene matches. Germline CDR1 SGHNT, CDR2 YYREEE (reference sequence). The CDR3 is 18 residues long. The chain's CDR3 is CASSPTLVAGRSGNEQFF. The CDR3, as DNA: TGTGCCAGCAGCCCGACCTTGGTAGCGGGACGATCGGGGAATGAGCAGTTCTTC.

The rearrangement links TRBV19 to TRBJ2-3; perhaps TRBD2 as D (5 bases). Trimming stripped 5 bases from V and 0 bases from J, with 18 bases between. CDR1 is LNHDA, CDR2 SQIVND, per germline (reference sequence). The CDR3 spans 17 residues. The CDR3 spells CASSALGLSTSTDTQYF. The CDR3 DNA follows: TGTGCCAGTAGTGCACTCGGACTGAGCACTAGCACAGATACGCAGTATTTT.

This rearrangement joins TRBV7-2 to TRBJ2-3, with TRBD1 matching 8 bases. The trim removed 4 bases at V and 7 bases at J, leaving 13 bases unmatched. The CDR3 is 16 amino acids. Germline assignment: CDR1 SGHTA and CDR2 FQGNSA. CDR3 in DNA: TGTGCCAGCAGCTACATGGGACAGGCTTTGGGTAATACGCAGTATTTT. Protein sequence: CASSYMGQALGNTQYF.

The V and J genes are TRBV5-4 and TRBJ2-2; TRBD2 matches 14 bases. The germline gives CDR1 SGHNT, CDR2 YYREEE (reference sequence). With V trimmed by 3 bases and J by 7 bases, 5 bases remained unmatched. CDR3 length: 16 amino acids. CDR3 loop: CASSSGLAGGFGELFF. DNA of the CDR3: TGTGCCAGCAGCTCAGGACTAGCGGGAGGATTCGGGGAGCTGTTTTTT.

The chain uses TRBV6-4 and TRBJ1-1; TRBD1 might be the D (6 bases). The germline CDR1 and CDR2 sequences are MRHNA and SNTAGT. Trimming pared 4 bases from V and 8 bases from J, leaving 17 bases between. The CDR3 loop spans 14 amino acids. CDR3 loop: CASSGGGAMAEAFF. The CDR3 nucleotides are TGTGCCAGCAGTGGAGGGGGTGCTATGGCCGAAGCTTTCTTT.

The V gene is TRBV10-3, the J gene TRBJ2-7, with 9 bases fitting TRBD2. CDR1 and CDR2 from the germline V gene are ENHRY and SYGVKD. There are 19 residues in the CDR3. Unmatched junction bases numbered 15, after V lost 0 bases and J lost 3 bases. The CDR3 spells CAISESRRLAGSGHYEQYF. The CDR3 nucleotides are TGTGCCATCAGTGAGTCGAGGCGTCTAGCGGGATCCGGCCACTACGAGCAGTACTTC.

The chain joins TRBV5-1 to TRBJ2-7; 9 bases align to TRBD2. The germline V gene has CDR1 SGHRS and CDR2 YFSETQ. The CDR3 covers 14 residues. With V trimmed by 2 bases and J by 4 bases, 4 bases remained unmatched. The CDR3 is CASSLRGGAYEQYF. DNA for the CDR3: TGCGCCAGCAGCTTACGCGGGGGGGCTTACGAGCAGTACTTC.

The chain carries TRBV3-1 (or the pseudogene TRBV3-2) and TRBJ1-4; the match to TRBD1 covers 8 bases. The germline gives CDR1 LGHDT, CDR2 YNNKEL (reference sequence). CDR3 length: 16 residues. The V segment lost 6 bases and the J segment 6 bases; nucleotides outside the gene matches: 12. The CDR3 spells CASRRTPTGDYEKLFF. CDR3 DNA: TGTGCCAGCAGGCGCACACCGACAGGGGATTATGAAAAACTGTTTTTT.

The V and J genes are TRBV6-5 and TRBJ2-7; 7 bases align to TRBD1. This CDR3 spans 16 amino acids. Losses at the gene ends were 2 bases for V and 6 bases for J; bases not matched to a gene: 13. Germline V gives CDR1 MNHEY, CDR2 SVGAGI. The CDR3 nucleotides are TGTGCCAGCAGTTACCTGAGGACAGGCAACCCGGCCGAGCAGTACTTC. It translates to CASSYLRTGNPAEQYF.

This clone was detected only once. J is TRBJ2-7 and V is TRBV5-1, with D uncertain. V was shortened by 4 bases and J by 3 bases, with 11 bases between the two germline ends. Germline V lookup: CDR1 SGHRS, CDR2 YFSETQ. This CDR3 contains 13 residues. In nucleotides, the CDR3 is TGCGCCAGCAGCCCACAGAATTTCTACGAGCAGTACTTC. Amino acid sequence: CASSPQNFYEQYF. Full variable domain (rest looked up from reference TRBV5-1 and TRBJ2-7): KAGVTQTPRYLIKTRGQQVTLSCSPISGHRSVSWYQQTPGQGLQFLFEYFSETQRNKGNFPGRFSGRQFSNSRSEMNVSTLELGDSALYLCASSPQNFYEQYFGPGTRLTVT.

V usage is TRBV4-3 and J usage is TRBJ2-5; 7 nucleotides agree with TRBD1. Germline V gene sequence: CDR1 LGHNA, CDR2 YSLEER. CDR3 length equals 15 residues. V lost 0 bases to trimming and J lost 5 bases; unmatched junction nucleotides: 6. In nucleotides, the CDR3 is TGCGCCAGCAGCCAAGATAGGGGGCCGAGGGAGACCCAGTACTTC. Amino acid sequence: CASSQDRGPRETQYF.

This sequence joins TRBV28 and TRBJ1-5; D is unclear. Germline V lookup: CDR1 MDHEN, CDR2 SYDVKM. The CDR3 is 15 amino acids. Between the trimmed V and J ends, which lost 6 bases and 0 bases, there was a span of 12 bases. For the CDR3, the DNA is TGTGCCAGCAGCCCCCCGGTGTATAGCAATCAGCCCCAGCATTTT. Translation: CASSPPVYSNQPQHF.

Only a few counts were recorded for this clone. The DNA of the CDR3 is TGTGCCAGCAGAGAGACTAGCGGCAACTACGAGCAGTACTTC. Protein sequence: CASRETSGNYEQYF. The chain employs TRBV2 and TRBJ2-7; 9 bases match TRBD2. The V gene's germline CDR1 is SNHLY and CDR2 FYNNEI. The CDR3 is made up of 14 amino acids. Losses at the gene ends were 6 bases for V and 3 bases for J; bases not matched to a gene: 6.

The V gene is TRBV7-9, the J gene TRBJ2-1; 14 bases are a match to TRBD2. The V and J ends lost 5 bases and 4 bases, in that order; junction bases with no gene match: 4. Germline assignment: CDR1 SEHNR and CDR2 FQNEAQ (reference sequence). The CDR3 consists of 16 residues. The CDR3 region has the DNA TGTGCCAGCAGCCGGACTAGCGGGGGGCCTTACAATGAGCAGTTCTTC. Translated: CASSRTSGGPYNEQFF.

This clone was recorded only once. J is TRBJ1-2 and V is TRBV7-9; 9 bases fit TRBD1. The trim removed 1 base at V and 5 bases at J, leaving 8 bases unmatched. Per the germline V gene, CDR1 is SEHNR and CDR2 is FQNEAQ (reference sequence). This CDR3 is 16 amino acids long. The CDR3 loop is CASSLDPDRGGYGYTF. The DNA of the CDR3 is TGTGCCAGCAGCTTAGATCCGGACAGGGGAGGGTATGGCTACACCTTC.

The genes are TRBV12-5 and TRBJ1-4, with D possibly TRBD1 on 5 matching bases. CDR3 length: 15 amino acids. CDR1 and CDR2 from the germline V gene are LGHNT and FRNRAP. Trimming stripped 0 bases from V and 5 bases from J, with 10 bases between. The CDR3 sequence is CASGLVGGGNEKLFF. CDR3 DNA: TGTGCTAGTGGTTTGGTAGGCGGGGGAAATGAAAAACTGTTTTTT.

This rearrangement joins TRBV5-1 to TRBJ1-2; 7 bases map to TRBD1. Trimming took 7 bases from V and 6 from J; bases not matched to a gene: 9. Germline CDR1 and CDR2: SGHRS and YFSETQ. CDR3 length: 13 amino acids. DNA of the CDR3: TGCGCCAGCCGATCTGGGACAGCCGATGGCTACACCTTC. Translation: CASRSGTADGYTF.

This chain uses TRBV27 with TRBJ2-2; the D gene is possibly TRBD2 (5 bases). The V gene's germline CDR1 is MNHEY and CDR2 SMNVEV (reference sequence). Between the trimmed V and J ends, which lost 6 bases and 2 bases, there was a span of 16 bases. CDR3 size: 16 residues. CDR3 region: CASSPLRTSNTGELFF. The CDR3, as DNA: TGTGCCAGCAGCCCCCTCCGAACTAGTAACACCGGGGAGCTGTTTTTT.

The chain combines TRBV7-9 with TRBJ1-4; D remains ambiguous. The germline V gene has CDR1 SEHNR and CDR2 FQNEAQ (reference sequence). The CDR3 contains 15 residues. V lost 4 bases and J lost 8, with 17 bases in between. The CDR3 nucleotides read TGTGCCAGCAGCTACCAGACGGGGTTGGGGGAAAAACTGTTTTTT. This gives the protein CASSYQTGLGEKLFF.

The chain joins TRBV7-9 to TRBJ2-5; 7 bases map to TRBD1. In germline, CDR1 is SEHNR, CDR2 FQNEAQ (reference sequence). The CDR3 covers 14 residues. V lost 5 bases and J lost 3; bases outside the gene matches: 6. CDR3 in DNA: TGTGCCAGCAGCCCGCGGACAGGAGAAGAGACCCAGTACTTC. Translated, it gives CASSPRTGEETQYF. The full variable domain, its missing parts supplied by reference TRBV7-9 and TRBJ2-5, is DTGVSQNPRHKITKRGQNVTFRCDPISEHNRLYWYRQTLGQGPEFLTYFQNEAQLEKSRLLSDRFSAERPKGSFSTLEIQRTEQGDSAMYLCASSPRTGEETQYFGPGTRLLVL.

The J gene is TRBJ2-6, the V gene TRBV19; TRBD1 matches 7 bases. Germline CDR1 and CDR2: LNHDA and SQIVND (reference sequence). This CDR3 contains 18 residues. V lost 3 bases and J lost 2; bases outside the gene matches: 10. The CDR3 DNA is TGTGCCAGTAGTATCAGTAACAGGGGTCCTGCTGGGGCCAACGTCCTGACTTTC. Translating it yields CASSISNRGPAGANVLTF.

This clone was found once. CDR3 nucleotide sequence: TGTGCCAGCAGTTTAGAAAAACAGGGGGCCCATGGCTACACCTTC. Amino acids: CASSLEKQGAHGYTF. The V and J genes are TRBV28 and TRBJ1-2; the match to TRBD1 covers 9 bases. CDR3 length: 15 residues. The germline V gene encodes CDR1 MDHEN and CDR2 SYDVKM. The J segment lost 6 bases and the V segment lost 2 bases, leaving 7 bases of the junction unmatched.

The V gene is TRBV29-1, the J gene TRBJ2-2, with D perhaps TRBD1 (6 bases). V shed 5 bases and J shed 4 bases, with 17 bases lying between them. Germline V gene sequence: CDR1 SQVTM, CDR2 ANQGSEA. There are 15 residues in the CDR3. The CDR3 protein is CSVRVRGAGTGELFF. The CDR3 bases are TGCAGCGTTAGGGTCAGGGGCGCGGGCACCGGGGAGCTGTTTTTT.

This rearrangement joins TRBV20-1 to TRBJ1-4; tentatively, D is TRBD1 (5 bases). Germline values: CDR1 DFQATT, CDR2 SNEGSKA (reference sequence). The CDR3 has 11 residues. V lost 2 bases, J lost 8 bases, and 6 bases lay in between. The CDR3, as DNA: TGCAGTGCTAGAAACAGGGAAAAACTGTTTTTT. It yields the protein CSARNREKLFF.

The CDR3 is CASSIGQQNTEAFF. As DNA, the CDR3 is TGTGCCAGTAGTATCGGACAGCAGAACACTGAAGCTTTCTTT. V and J are TRBV19 and TRBJ1-1, with a weak D call TRBD1 (6 bases). CDR1 and CDR2 from the germline V gene are LNHDA and SQIVND (reference sequence). V gave up 3 bases and J gave up 1 base, with 9 bases separating them. This CDR3 region has 14 residues.

V is TRBV3-1 (or the pseudogene TRBV3-2) and J is TRBJ2-5; 8 bases are a match to TRBD2. Germline V lookup: CDR1 LGHDT, CDR2 YNNKEL (reference sequence). After removal of 4 bases from V and 4 bases from J, the junction contained 5 bases not matched to a gene. This CDR3 comprises 14 residues. The CDR3 DNA is TGTGCCAGCAGCCGCAGCGGGAGCGGAGAGACCCAGTACTTC. Translating it yields CASSRSGSGETQYF.